This TCR beta chain came from a study of Graves' ophthalmopathy and Graves' hyperthyroidism. Overall study context: Hyperthyroidism showing no ophthalmopathy within 18 months of follow-up was stable.

Aged 18 to 65, hyperthyroidism patients had new diagnoses of under 2 months' duration. Patients were left out if they had other autoimmune diseases, uncontrolled infections, pregnancy or lactation. V dropped 3 bases and J dropped 3; count of bases not matched to a gene: 5. Germline lookup yields CDR1 ENHRY and CDR2 SYGVKD. CDR3 length: 15 amino acids. This clonotype was counted ten times or more. The antigen is undetermined. Amplification of TCR beta CDR3 regions used RNA transcripts. HTBI primers served in a first-round RT-PCR, which a second-round multiplex PCR followed. TCRdb redid the calling of the multiplex PCR reads with MiXCR, one entry per CDR3 protein. The sample includes about 600,000 distinct CDR3 sequences, approximately 35% seen only once; the top ten take about 4.2%. Study-wide points: A classifier, a 13-signature model, separated ophthalmopathy from stable hyperthyroidism with approximately 88% sensitivity and over 70% specificity.

The J gene is TRBJ2-5, the V gene TRBV10-3; 9 positions match TRBD2. The sample consisted of peripheral blood or thyroid tissue (not recorded which). The sequence was obtained from an adult man with Graves' hyperthyroidism. The CDR3 here is CAISEGGRAEETQYF. CDR3 sequence (DNA): TGTGCCATCAGTGAAGGCGGGAGGGCGGAAGAGACCCAGTACTTC.